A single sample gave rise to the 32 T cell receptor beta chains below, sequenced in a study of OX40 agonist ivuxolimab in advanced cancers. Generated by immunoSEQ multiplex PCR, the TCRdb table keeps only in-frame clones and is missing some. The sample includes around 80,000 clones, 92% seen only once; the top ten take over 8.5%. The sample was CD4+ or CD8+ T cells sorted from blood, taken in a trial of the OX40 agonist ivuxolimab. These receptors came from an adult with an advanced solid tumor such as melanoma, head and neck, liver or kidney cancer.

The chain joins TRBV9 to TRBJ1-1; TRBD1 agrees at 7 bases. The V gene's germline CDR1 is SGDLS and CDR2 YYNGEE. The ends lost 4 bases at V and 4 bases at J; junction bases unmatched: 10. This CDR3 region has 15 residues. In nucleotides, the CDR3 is TGTGCCAGCAGCCTCTCCCAGGGGGGCCCCACTGAAGCTTTCTTT. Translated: CASSLSQGGPTEAFF. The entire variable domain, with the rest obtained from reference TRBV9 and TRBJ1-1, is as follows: DSGVTQTPKHLITATGQRVTLRCSPRSGDLSVYWYQQSLDQGLQFLIQYYNGEERAKGNILERFSAQQFPDLHSELNLSSLELGDSALYFCASSLSQGGPTEAFFGQGTRLTVV.

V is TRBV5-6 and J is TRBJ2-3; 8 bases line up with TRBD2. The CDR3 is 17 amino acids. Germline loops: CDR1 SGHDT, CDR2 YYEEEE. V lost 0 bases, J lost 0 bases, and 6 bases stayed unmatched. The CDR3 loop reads CASSLAGAGGSTDTQYF. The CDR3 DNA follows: TGTGCCAGCAGCTTGGCCGGGGCGGGGGGCAGCACAGATACGCAGTATTTT.

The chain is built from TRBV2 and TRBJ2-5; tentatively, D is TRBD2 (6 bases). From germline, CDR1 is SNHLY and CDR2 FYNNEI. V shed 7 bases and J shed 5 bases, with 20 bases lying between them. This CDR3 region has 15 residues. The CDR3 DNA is TGTGCCAGCATAGGGGATTGGGGGGAACTGGAGACCCAGTACTTC. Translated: CASIGDWGELETQYF.

Written as DNA, the CDR3 is TGCGCCAGCTGCACTAGCGGGGGGGCCTACAATGAGCAGTTCTTC. Its translation is CASCTSGGAYNEQFF. The rearrangement joins TRBV5-1 to TRBJ2-1; 13 positions agree with TRBD2. J was trimmed by 2 bases and V by 7 bases; bases with no gene match: 3. The CDR3 consists of 15 residues. Germline CDR1 reads SGHRS; CDR2 reads YFSETQ.

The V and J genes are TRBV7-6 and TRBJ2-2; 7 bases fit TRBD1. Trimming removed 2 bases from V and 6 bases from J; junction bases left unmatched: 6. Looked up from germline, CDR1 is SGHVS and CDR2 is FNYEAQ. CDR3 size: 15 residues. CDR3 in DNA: TGTGCCAGCAGCTTATCCGTGACAGGGCCCGGGGAGCTGTTTTTT. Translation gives CASSLSVTGPGELFF.

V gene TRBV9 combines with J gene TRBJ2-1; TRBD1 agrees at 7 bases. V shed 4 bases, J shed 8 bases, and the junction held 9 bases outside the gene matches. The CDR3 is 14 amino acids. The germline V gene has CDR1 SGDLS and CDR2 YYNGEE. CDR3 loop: CASSPGGGWDEQFF. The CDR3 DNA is TGTGCCAGCAGCCCAGGGGGTGGGTGGGATGAGCAGTTCTTC.

The CDR3 DNA sequence: TGTGCCATCACTAACCCGGACACCTACGAGCAGTACTTC. Amino acid sequence: CAITNPDTYEQYF. This sequence joins TRBV10-3 and TRBJ2-7; TRBD1 is a possible D gene (5 bases). V was shortened by 7 bases and J by 2 bases, with 12 bases between the two germline ends. The CDR3 runs to 13 residues. In germline, CDR1 is ENHRY, CDR2 SYGVKD.

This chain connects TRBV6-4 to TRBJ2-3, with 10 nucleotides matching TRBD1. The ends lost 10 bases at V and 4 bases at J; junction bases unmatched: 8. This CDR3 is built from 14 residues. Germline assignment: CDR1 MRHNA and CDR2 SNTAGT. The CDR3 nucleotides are TGTGCCACGTCCGGGACAGGGGATGCAGATACGCAGTATTTT. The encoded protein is CATSGTGDADTQYF.

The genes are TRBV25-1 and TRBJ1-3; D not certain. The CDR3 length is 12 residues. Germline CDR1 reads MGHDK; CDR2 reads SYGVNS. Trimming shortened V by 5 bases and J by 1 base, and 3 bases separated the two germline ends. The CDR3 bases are TGTGCCAGCAGTCAATCTGGAAACACCATATATTTT. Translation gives CASSQSGNTIYF.

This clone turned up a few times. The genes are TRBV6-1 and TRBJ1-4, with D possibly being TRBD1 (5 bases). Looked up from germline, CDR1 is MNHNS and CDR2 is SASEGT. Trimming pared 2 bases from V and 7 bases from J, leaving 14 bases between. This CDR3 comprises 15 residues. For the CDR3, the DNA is TGTGCCAGCAGTGAAACCCGGGCAGGGTTTGAAAAACTGTTTTTT. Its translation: CASSETRAGFEKLFF.

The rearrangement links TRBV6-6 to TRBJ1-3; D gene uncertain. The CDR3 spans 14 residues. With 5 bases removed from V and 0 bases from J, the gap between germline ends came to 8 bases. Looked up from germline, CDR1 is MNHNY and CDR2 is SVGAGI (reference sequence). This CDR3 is CASSPQSSGNTIYF. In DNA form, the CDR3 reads TGTGCCAGCAGTCCCCAGAGCTCTGGAAACACCATATATTTT.

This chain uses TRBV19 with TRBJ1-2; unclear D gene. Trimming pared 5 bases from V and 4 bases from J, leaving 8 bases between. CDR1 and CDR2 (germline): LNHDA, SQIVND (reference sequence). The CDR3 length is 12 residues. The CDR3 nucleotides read TGTGCCAGTAGTCCCACGGGCTATGGCTACACCTTC. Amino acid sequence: CASSPTGYGYTF.

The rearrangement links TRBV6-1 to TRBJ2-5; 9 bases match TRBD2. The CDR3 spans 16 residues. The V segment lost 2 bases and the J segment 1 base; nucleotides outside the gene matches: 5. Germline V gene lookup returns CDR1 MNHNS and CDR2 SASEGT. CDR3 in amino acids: CASSEWVSGGQETQYF. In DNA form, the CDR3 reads TGTGCCAGCAGTGAATGGGTTAGCGGGGGCCAAGAGACCCAGTACTTC.

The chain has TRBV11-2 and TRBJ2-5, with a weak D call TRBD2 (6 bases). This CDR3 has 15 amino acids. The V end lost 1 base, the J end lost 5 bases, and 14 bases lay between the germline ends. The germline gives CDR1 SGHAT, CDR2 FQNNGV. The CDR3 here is CASSLVRAEGETQYF. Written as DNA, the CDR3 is TGTGCCAGCAGCTTAGTTAGGGCGGAGGGGGAGACCCAGTACTTC.

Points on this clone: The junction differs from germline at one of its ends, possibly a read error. The CDR3 nucleotides read TGTGCCAGCAGTAATACAGGGAAGTACGAGCAGTGCTTC. Translated, it gives CASSNTGKYEQCF. The chain joins TRBV2 to TRBJ2-7; D is possibly TRBD1 (6 bases). The germline gives CDR1 SNHLY, CDR2 FYNNEI. This CDR3 is built from 13 residues.

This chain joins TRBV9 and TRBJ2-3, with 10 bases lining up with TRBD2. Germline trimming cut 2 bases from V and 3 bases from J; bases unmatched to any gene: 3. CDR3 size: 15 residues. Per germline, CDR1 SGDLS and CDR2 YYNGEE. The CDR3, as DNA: TGTGCCAGCAGCGTGGGACTAGCGCCGACAGATACGCAGTATTTT. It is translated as CASSVGLAPTDTQYF.

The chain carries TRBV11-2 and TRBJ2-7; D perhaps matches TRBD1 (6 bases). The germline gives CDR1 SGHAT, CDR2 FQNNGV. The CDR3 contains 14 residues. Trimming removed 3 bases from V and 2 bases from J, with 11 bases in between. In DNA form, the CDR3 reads TGTGCCAGCAGCTTCGCAGGGGACGCCTACGAGCAGTACTTC. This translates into CASSFAGDAYEQYF. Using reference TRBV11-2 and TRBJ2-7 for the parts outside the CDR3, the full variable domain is EAGVAQSPRYKIIEKRQSVAFWCNPISGHATLYWYQQILGQGPKLLIQFQNNGVVDDSQLPKDRFSAERLKGVDSTLKIQPAKLEDSAVYLCASSFAGDAYEQYFGPGTRLTVT.

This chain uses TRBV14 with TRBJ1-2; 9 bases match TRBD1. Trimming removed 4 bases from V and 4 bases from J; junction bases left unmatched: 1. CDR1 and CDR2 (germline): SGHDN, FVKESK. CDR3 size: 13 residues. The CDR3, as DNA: TGTGCCAGCAGCCTGGGACAGGGCTATGGCTACACCTTC. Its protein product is CASSLGQGYGYTF.

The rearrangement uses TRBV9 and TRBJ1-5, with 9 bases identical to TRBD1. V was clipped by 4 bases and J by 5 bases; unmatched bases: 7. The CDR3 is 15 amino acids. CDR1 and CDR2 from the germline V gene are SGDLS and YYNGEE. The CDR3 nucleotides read TGTGCCAGCAGCCTGGGGACAGGGTGGGATCAGCCCCAGCATTTT. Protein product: CASSLGTGWDQPQHF.

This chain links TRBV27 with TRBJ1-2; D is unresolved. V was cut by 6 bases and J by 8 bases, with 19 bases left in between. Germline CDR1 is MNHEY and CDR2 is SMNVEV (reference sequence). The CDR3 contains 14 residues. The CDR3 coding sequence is TGTGCCAGCAGCTTTCGGGCCCCATTACTCGGCTACACCTTC. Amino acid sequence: CASSFRAPLLGYTF.

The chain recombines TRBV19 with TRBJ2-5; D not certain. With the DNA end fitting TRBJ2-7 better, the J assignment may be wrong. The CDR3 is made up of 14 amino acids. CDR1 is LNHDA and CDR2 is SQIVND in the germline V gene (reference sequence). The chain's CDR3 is CASSIGSDPYEQYF. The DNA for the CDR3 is TGTGCCAGTAGTATAGGGAGTGACCCCTACGAGCAGTACTTC.

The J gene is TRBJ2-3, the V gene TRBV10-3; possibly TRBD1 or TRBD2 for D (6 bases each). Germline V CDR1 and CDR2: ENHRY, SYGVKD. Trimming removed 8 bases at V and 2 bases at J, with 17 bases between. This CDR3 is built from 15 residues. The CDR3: CAIGGEGGLTDTQYF. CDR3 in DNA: TGTGCCATCGGGGGCGAGGGGGGACTCACAGATACGCAGTATTTT.

The CDR3 nucleotides are TGCAGCGTTGCATGGGACAGGGCCTACGAGCAGTACTTC. Residues: CSVAWDRAYEQYF. V and J are TRBV29-1 and TRBJ2-7; 9 positions agree with TRBD1. The germline V gene has CDR1 SQVTM and CDR2 ANQGSEA. V shed 4 bases, J shed 2 bases, and the junction held 3 bases outside the gene matches. The CDR3 covers 13 residues.

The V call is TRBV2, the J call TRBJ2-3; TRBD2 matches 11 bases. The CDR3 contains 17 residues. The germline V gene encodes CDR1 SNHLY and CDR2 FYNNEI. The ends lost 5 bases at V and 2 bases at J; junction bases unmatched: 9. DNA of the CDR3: TGTGCCAGCAGTCCTTCGGGACTAGCGGCATTCACAGATACGCAGTATTTT. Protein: CASSPSGLAAFTDTQYF. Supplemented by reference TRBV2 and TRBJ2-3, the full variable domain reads EPEVTQTPSHQVTQMGQEVILRCVPISNHLYFYWYRQILGQKVEFLVSFYNNEISEKSEIFDDQFSVERPDGSNFTLKIRSTKLEDSAMYFCASSPSGLAAFTDTQYFGPGTRLTVL.

The DNA of the CDR3 is TGTGCCAGCAGCCAAGATGAGGGAGCTGGAAACACCATATATTTT. Residues: CASSQDEGAGNTIYF. The gene calls are TRBV4-2 and TRBJ1-3; D gene uncertain. The CDR3 length is 15 residues. Germline loops: CDR1 LGHNA, CDR2 YNFKEQ. The V and J ends lost 0 bases and 2 bases respectively, with 8 bases between them.

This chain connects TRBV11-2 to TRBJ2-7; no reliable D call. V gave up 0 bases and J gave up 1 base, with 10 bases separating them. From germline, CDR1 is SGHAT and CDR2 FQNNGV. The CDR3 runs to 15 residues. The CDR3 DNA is TGTGCCAGCAGCTTAGATCGAATCGGATCCTACGAGCAGTACTTC. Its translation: CASSLDRIGSYEQYF.

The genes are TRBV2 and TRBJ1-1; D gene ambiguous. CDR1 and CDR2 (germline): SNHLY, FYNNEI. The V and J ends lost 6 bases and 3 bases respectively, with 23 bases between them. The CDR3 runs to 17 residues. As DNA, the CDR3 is TGTGCCAGCAGGGCCCTACAGCTCCTTGAGGCGGACACTGAAGCTTTCTTT. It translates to CASRALQLLEADTEAFF.

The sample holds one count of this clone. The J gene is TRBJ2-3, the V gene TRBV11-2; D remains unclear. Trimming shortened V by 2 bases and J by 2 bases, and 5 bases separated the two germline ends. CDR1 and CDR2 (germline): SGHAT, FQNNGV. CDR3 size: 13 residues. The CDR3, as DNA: TGTGCCAGCAGCTTAATTTTCACAGATACGCAGTATTTT. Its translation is CASSLIFTDTQYF.

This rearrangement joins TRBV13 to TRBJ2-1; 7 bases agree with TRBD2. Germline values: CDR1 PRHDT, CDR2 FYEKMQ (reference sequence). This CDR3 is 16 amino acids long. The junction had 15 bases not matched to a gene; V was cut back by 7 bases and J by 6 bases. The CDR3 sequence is CASNRPWSGEGNEQFF. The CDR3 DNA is TGTGCCAGCAACCGTCCCTGGAGCGGGGAGGGCAATGAGCAGTTCTTC. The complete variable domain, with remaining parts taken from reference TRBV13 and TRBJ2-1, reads AAGVIQSPRHLIKEKRETATLKCYPIPRHDTVYWYQQGPGQDPQFLISFYEKMQSDKGSIPDRFSAQQFSDYHSELNMSSLELGDSALYFCASNRPWSGEGNEQFFGPGTRLTVL.

Here the CDR3 reads CASSDNRGNTEAFF. The CDR3 region has the DNA TGTGCCAGCAGTGACAACAGGGGGAACACTGAAGCTTTCTTT. The chain employs TRBV2 and TRBJ1-1; 7 bases are a match to TRBD1. Per germline, CDR1 SNHLY and CDR2 FYNNEI. Trimming cost V 3 bases and J 1 base; bases outside gene matches: 2. The CDR3 is 14 amino acids.

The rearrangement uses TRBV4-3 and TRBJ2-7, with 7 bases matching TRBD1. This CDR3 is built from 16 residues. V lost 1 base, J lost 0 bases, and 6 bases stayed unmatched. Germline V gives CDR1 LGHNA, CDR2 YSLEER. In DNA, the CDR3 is TGCGCCAGCAGCCAAGCACCGGGACAGAGCTCCTACGAGCAGTACTTC. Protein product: CASSQAPGQSSYEQYF.

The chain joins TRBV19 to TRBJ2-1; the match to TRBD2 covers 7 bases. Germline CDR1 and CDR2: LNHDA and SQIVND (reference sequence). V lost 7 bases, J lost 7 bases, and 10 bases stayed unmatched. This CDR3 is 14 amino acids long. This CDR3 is CASTRTTGGNEQFF. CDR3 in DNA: TGTGCCAGTACCCGGACTACGGGAGGAAATGAGCAGTTCTTC. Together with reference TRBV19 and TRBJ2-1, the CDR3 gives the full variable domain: DGGITQSPKYLFRKEGQNVTLSCEQNLNHDAMYWYRQDPGQGLRLIYYSQIVNDFQKGDIAEGYSVSREKKESFPLTVTSAQKNPTAFYLCASTRTTGGNEQFFGPGTRLTVL.